The text below deals with one TCR beta chain. This entry is derived from a study of blood T cell repertoires in COVID-19. Recovered Cohort 3 donors showed two negative PCRs, clearance, or symptom resolution. This CDR3 contains 15 residues. V was clipped by 5 bases and J by 3 bases, with 15 bases between them. The germline CDR1 and CDR2 sequences are MNHEY and SVGAGI. Generated by immunoSEQ multiplex PCR, the TCRdb table keeps only in-frame clones and is missing some. The data contain 260,000 or so clones, 85% to 90% of them singletons. Input material: PBMCs or T cells enriched from blood (not recorded which). The source of this sequence is a man aged 18 to 35 who had recovered from COVID-19. The rearrangement links TRBV6-5 to TRBJ2-3; TRBD2 is a possible D gene (6 bases). CDR3 in DNA: TGTGCCAGCAGTCTAGTAGCGGAAGCGACAGATACGCAGTATTTT. Its protein product is CASSLVAEATDTQYF.